The 23 T cell receptor beta chains in this list originate from one sample, sequenced in a study of blood T cell repertoires in COVID-19 (TCRdb year 2020). The library was obtained by the immunoSEQ multiplex PCR assay. TCRdb obtained this table from immuneACCESS and retained in-frame rearrangements with V and J assigned. These tables miss some clones; where compared with another copy, unresolved V genes account for less than half of the shortfall, and the remainder is unexplained. The sample has a few hundred thousand clones on record, about 88% of them singletons. The top ten clonotypes cover 10% to 13% of the sample. Sequenced material: peripheral blood. Receptors were obtained from a woman between 50 and 59 years old with COVID-19, enrolled during active disease.

This clone was found a few times. This chain links TRBV6-2 or TRBV6-3 with TRBJ2-7; the D gene is possibly TRBD2 (6 bases). Trimming pared 4 bases from V and 2 bases from J, leaving 9 bases between. Per germline, CDR1 MNHEY and CDR2 SVGEGT. The CDR3 is 13 amino acids. The CDR3 region has the DNA TGTGCCAGCAGTTCCGGGGGAACCTACGAGCAGTACTTC. This translates into CASSSGGTYEQYF.

The V and J genes are TRBV6-2 or TRBV6-3 and TRBJ2-2, with 8 bases fitting TRBD1. Germline V lookup: CDR1 MNHEY, CDR2 SVGEGT. Trimming cost V 2 bases and J 8 bases; bases outside gene matches: 22. The CDR3 is 20 amino acids. The DNA of the CDR3 is TGTGCCAGCAGTTACAAAAAAGCGTCTGACAGGGGAGGTTCGAGAGGGGAGCTGTTTTTT. Translating it yields CASSYKKASDRGGSRGELFF.

The genes are TRBV27 and TRBJ1-5; 7 bases line up with TRBD1. V shed 5 bases and J 11 bases; nucleotides not matched to a gene: 12. The CDR3 spans 14 residues. Germline V lookup: CDR1 MNHEY, CDR2 SMNVEV (reference sequence). CDR3 in amino acids: CASSPTVPQGAQHF. CDR3 bases: TGTGCCAGCAGTCCTACAGTTCCTCAGGGGGCCCAGCATTTT.

The chain links TRBV18 to TRBJ1-2; 7 nucleotides match TRBD1. This CDR3 spans 15 amino acids. Looked up from germline, CDR1 is KGHSH and CDR2 is LQKENI. V dropped 2 bases and J dropped 3; count of bases not matched to a gene: 6. The chain's CDR3 is CASSPRQQGYYGYTF. DNA of the CDR3: TGTGCCAGCTCACCAAGGCAACAGGGGTACTATGGCTACACCTTC. The full variable domain, completed using reference TRBV18 and TRBJ1-2, is NAGVMQNPRHLVRRRGQEARLRCSPMKGHSHVYWYRQLPEEGLKFMVYLQKENIIDESGMPKERFSAEFPKEGPSILRIQQVVRGDSAAYFCASSPRQQGYYGYTFGSGTRLTVV.

This chain uses TRBV30 with TRBJ2-5, with TRBD1 matching 11 bases. The CDR3 has 15 amino acids. Trimming took 7 bases from V and 3 from J; bases not matched to a gene: 10. Germline CDR1 is GTSNPN and CDR2 is SVGIG (reference sequence). DNA of the CDR3: TGTGCCTCGACCGATGGACAGGGGGCTGAAGAGACCCAGTACTTC. Translating it yields CASTDGQGAEETQYF. The full variable domain, its missing parts supplied by reference TRBV30 and TRBJ2-5, is SQTIHQWPATLVQPVGSPLSLECTVEGTSNPNLYWYRQAAGRGLQLLFYSVGIGQISSEVPQNLSASRPQDRQFILSSKKLLLSDSGFYLCASTDGQGAEETQYFGPGTRLLVL.

The chain is built from TRBV27 and TRBJ2-1; possible D gene TRBD1, 6 bases. CDR3 length: 15 amino acids. Germline lookup yields CDR1 MNHEY and CDR2 SMNVEV (reference sequence). V lost 2 bases, J lost 5 bases, and 13 bases lay in between. The CDR3 DNA reads TGTGCCAGCAGTTTAGAAAACAGGGAGAACAATGAGCAGTTCTTC. Protein sequence: CASSLENRENNEQFF.

The chain uses TRBV6-5 and TRBJ2-2; a possible D gene is TRBD1 (6 bases). Trimming shortened V by 3 bases and J by 7 bases, and 15 bases separated the two germline ends. In germline, CDR1 is MNHEY, CDR2 SVGAGI. The CDR3 length is 15 residues. The DNA for the CDR3 is TGTGCCAGCAGTTATTTCTACAGGGTGGACGGGGAGCTGTTTTTT. This encodes CASSYFYRVDGELFF.

The chain employs TRBV27 and TRBJ2-7; 7 bases align to TRBD2. CDR3 length equals 13 residues. Looked up from germline, CDR1 is MNHEY and CDR2 is SMNVEV (reference sequence). V dropped 5 bases and J dropped 7; count of bases not matched to a gene: 8. The CDR3 protein is CASSPLAVGEQYF. The DNA of the CDR3 is TGTGCCAGCAGTCCCCTAGCGGTCGGGGAGCAGTACTTC.

This chain joins TRBV11-1 and TRBJ2-7; 9 nucleotides line up with TRBD1. Looked up from germline, CDR1 is SGHAT and CDR2 is FQDESV (reference sequence). The CDR3 has 15 residues. Trimming at V came to 5 bases and at J to 2 bases, leaving 7 bases not matched to a gene. Written as DNA, the CDR3 is TGTGCCAGCAGCCGACAGGGGGGAGCTACCTACGAGCAGTACTTC. Amino acids: CASSRQGGATYEQYF.

The V and J genes are TRBV7-9 and TRBJ2-1; a weak D match, TRBD1 (6 bases). The V end was cut by 5 bases, the J end by 5 bases, with 16 bases between. Germline values: CDR1 SEHNR, CDR2 FQNEAQ (reference sequence). The CDR3 is 15 amino acids. This chain's CDR3 is CASSGDRRFHNEQFF. The CDR3 region has the DNA TGTGCCAGCAGCGGTGACAGGAGATTTCACAATGAGCAGTTCTTC.

The chain recombines TRBV5-1 with TRBJ2-7; TRBD2 agrees at 16 bases. The ends lost 5 bases at V and 4 bases at J; junction bases unmatched: 12. The CDR3 extends over 18 amino acids. The V gene's germline CDR1 is SGHRS and CDR2 YFSETQ. CDR3 in amino acids: CASSLTGTSGGAGYEQYF. Written as DNA, the CDR3 is TGCGCCAGCAGTCTAACTGGGACTAGCGGGGGGGCCGGTTACGAGCAGTACTTC.

The V and J genes are TRBV13 and TRBJ1-3; tentatively, D is TRBD1 (6 bases). V was shortened by 3 bases and J by 4 bases, with 10 bases between the two germline ends. The V gene's germline CDR1 is PRHDT and CDR2 FYEKMQ (reference sequence). This CDR3 has 14 residues. The chain's CDR3 is CASSFGQPGNTIYF. The CDR3 DNA reads TGTGCCAGCAGCTTCGGACAGCCCGGAAACACCATATATTTT.

The chain recombines TRBV13 with TRBJ1-2; the D gene is possibly TRBD1 (5 bases). The CDR3 is made up of 17 amino acids. Trimming pared 4 bases from V and 8 bases from J, leaving 26 bases between. Germline-derived CDR1 and CDR2 are PRHDT and FYEKMQ (reference sequence). The CDR3 is CASSSRQWRKSPRGYTF. In nucleotides, the CDR3 is TGTGCCAGCAGCTCTCGACAGTGGAGAAAGAGTCCTAGGGGCTACACCTTC.

This clone was seen only once. This chain connects TRBV5-1 to TRBJ2-5; 7 positions match TRBD1. The CDR3 spans 14 residues. Germline loops: CDR1 SGHRS, CDR2 YFSETQ. V shed 0 bases and J 4 bases; nucleotides not matched to a gene: 3. CDR3 DNA sequence: TGCGCCAGCAGCTTGGGAGGGGGCCGAGAGACCCAGTACTTC. Translating it yields CASSLGGGRETQYF. Together with reference TRBV5-1 and TRBJ2-5, the CDR3 gives the full variable domain: KAGVTQTPRYLIKTRGQQVTLSCSPISGHRSVSWYQQTPGQGLQFLFEYFSETQRNKGNFPGRFSGRQFSNSRSEMNVSTLELGDSALYLCASSLGGGRETQYFGPGTRLLVL.

The V call is TRBV28, the J call TRBJ1-1; D not certain. This CDR3 region has 15 residues. CDR1 MDHEN and CDR2 SYDVKM come from the germline V gene. V lost 3 bases, J lost 1 base, and 12 bases lay in between. DNA for the CDR3: TGTGCCAGCAGTTTTTACATCACACCGAACACTGAAGCTTTCTTT. It specifies CASSFYITPNTEAFF.

This chain connects TRBV30 to TRBJ2-2, with D perhaps matching TRBD2 (6 bases). CDR3 length: 14 residues. The ends were cut back, 3 bases at V and 7 bases at J, with 15 bases in the middle. Germline CDR1 is GTSNPN and CDR2 is SVGIG (reference sequence). CDR3 bases: TGTGCCTGGAGCGGTGGAGGGAGGATCGGGGAGCTGTTTTTT. Translating gives CAWSGGGRIGELFF.

This clone came up once. The J gene is TRBJ2-5, the V gene TRBV14; no definite D call. V shed 2 bases and J shed 5 bases, with 6 bases lying between them. Germline CDR1 reads SGHDN; CDR2 reads FVKESK. CDR3 length: 12 residues. The CDR3 DNA reads TGTGCCAGCAGCCAATTTCGGGAGACCCAGTACTTC. Protein product: CASSQFRETQYF.

The chain has TRBV19 and TRBJ2-1; 8 nucleotides match TRBD2. Trimming at V came to 9 bases and at J to 10 bases, leaving 20 bases not matched to a gene. This CDR3 is built from 16 residues. The V gene's germline CDR1 is LNHDA and CDR2 SQIVND (reference sequence). DNA for the CDR3: TGTGCCAGCAACCCGACCCGGGCGGGGGGCCCGCGGGAGCAGTTCTTC. Translated, it gives CASNPTRAGGPREQFF.

V gene TRBV2 combines with J gene TRBJ1-1; possibly TRBD1 for D (6 bases). This CDR3 contains 13 residues. Trimming took off 6 bases at V and 6 bases at J, with 14 bases between the two ends. Germline CDR1 SNHLY, CDR2 FYNNEI. The CDR3 reads CASRITGYAEAFF. CDR3 DNA sequence: TGTGCCAGCAGGATTACAGGGTACGCTGAAGCTTTCTTT.

The chain couples TRBV24-1 to TRBJ2-3; 8 nucleotides agree with TRBD2. CDR1 and CDR2 (germline): KGHDR, SFDVKD. The ends lost 3 bases at V and 4 bases at J; junction bases unmatched: 17. The CDR3 is 19 amino acids. The CDR3 is CATSDPGGSGERGPDTQYF. CDR3 sequence (DNA): TGTGCCACCAGTGATCCTGGGGGTAGCGGGGAAAGGGGCCCAGATACGCAGTATTTT.

This chain connects TRBV14 to TRBJ1-2; 10 bases match TRBD1. V shed 4 bases, J shed 4 bases, and the junction held 9 bases outside the gene matches. Germline V gene lookup returns CDR1 SGHDN and CDR2 FVKESK. The CDR3 loop spans 16 amino acids. As DNA, the CDR3 is TGTGCCAGCAGCCCGCGGACAGGGGGATTGGGCTATGGCTACACCTTC. Its protein is CASSPRTGGLGYGYTF.

The chain employs TRBV5-1 and TRBJ2-3; 11 bases are shared with TRBD2. Germline trimming cut 5 bases from V and 1 base from J; bases unmatched to any gene: 6. CDR3 length equals 16 residues. Per germline, CDR1 SGHRS and CDR2 YFSETQ. For the CDR3, the DNA is TGCGCCAGCAGTTGGCTAGCGGGGGGACGCACAGATACGCAGTATTTT. Protein sequence: CASSWLAGGRTDTQYF.

This clone appeared once. The chain couples TRBV6-1 to TRBJ1-6; D possibly corresponds to TRBD1 (5 bases). Germline V CDR1 and CDR2: MNHNS, SASEGT. The length of the CDR3 is 18 residues. V was trimmed by 1 base and J by 5 bases, leaving 18 bases between them. The CDR3 coding sequence is TGTGCCAGCAGTGAAGTTTGGGGAGGGACGGGCAATAATTCACCCCTCCACTTT. It specifies CASSEVWGGTGNNSPLHF.